This entry features one TCR beta chain sequence. These data are taken from a study of CD8 T cells in Susac syndrome. The CDR3 covers 15 residues. With 4 bases clipped from V and 5 bases from J, the junction kept 6 bases outside the gene matches. CDR1 and CDR2 (germline): SGHVS, FQNEAQ. When the RNA was reverse transcribed, random hexamers were used with an input of roughly 0.5 to 1 ug. By means of immunoSEQ multiplex PCR, TCR beta CDR3 spanning 54 Vbeta and 13 Jbeta underwent amplification. TCRdb re-analysed the immunoSEQ multiplex PCR reads in MiXCR, keeping a single row per CDR3 protein. The profile shows some 300,000 distinct CDR3 sequences, around 85% of them singletons. CD8+ and CD4+ T cells taken from blood had their TCR beta sequenced. CD8+ and CD4+ T cells were negatively isolated; TEMRA cells were FACS-enriched.

This chain joins TRBV7-8 and TRBJ1-5, with 9 nucleotides matching TRBD1. Sequencing was done on a sample of CD8+ T cells from PBMCs. The clonotype comes from a human donor with multiple sclerosis. The CDR3 DNA reads as TGTGCCAGCAGCTCATTGGGACAGGGAGATCAGCCCCAGCATTTT. It yields the protein CASSSLGQGDQPQHF. Full variable domain (outside the CDR3, taken from reference TRBV7-8 and TRBJ1-5): GAGVSQSPRYKVAKRGQDVALRCDPISGHVSLFWYQQALGQGPEFLTYFQNEAQLDKSGLPSDRFFAERPEGSVSTLKIQRTQQEDSAVYLCASSSLGQGDQPQHFGDGTRLSIL.